This T cell receptor (beta chain) was documented in a study of CXCR3-negative and CXCR3-positive naive CD8 T cells (dated by TCRdb to the late 2010s). A note on the overall study: In total, some 130 million TRB reads were obtained, corresponding to roughly 1.5 +/- 0.3 million reads per library. For the TRBV-TRBJ cluster analysis, the naive subsets came from a handful of donors, while the memory cells came from 3 donors. Diversity and physicochemical repertoire analyses covered around 10 donors pooled from two independent experiments. What the work shows at the level of the full study, not this receptor alone: Because surface CD5, which is linked to self-reactivity in mice, was comparable between the naive subsets, TCR interaction strength was also inferred from the physicochemical properties of TRB CDR3s. TRB CDR3s from CXCR3-positive naive cells showed higher hydrophobicity (lower Kidera factor 4), lower energy, and higher strength and volume indices than CXCR3-negative naive cells. Freshly isolated PBMCs were used for most assays because CXCR3 expression partially decreased after cryopreservation. TRBV-TRBJ usage was similar between naive CXCR3-negative and CXCR3-positive cells from the same donor, while memory cells showed distinct patterns. Repertoire diversity was comparably high in both naive subsets but much lower in memory CD8+ T cells.

For every CD8+ T cell subset, 300,000 cells were flow-sorted straight into RLT lysis buffer, and each subset was sorted in triplicate. To exclude memory contaminants, naive CD8+ T cells were stringently defined as CD45RO-CCR7+CD27+CD95-. Peripheral blood mononuclear cells were isolated from buffy coats using standard density gradient centrifugation. A FACSAria III was used to flow-sort naive CD8+ T cells into CXCR3-negative and CXCR3-positive populations. An RNeasy Mini Kit was used to extract total RNA from the sorted cells. The CDR3 has 16 amino acids, counting the end cysteine and phenylalanine. The protein alone is recorded here. CDR1 and CDR2 are drawn from the germline V gene: SGHVS, FNYEAQ. Remarks on this clonotype: It lacks a known antigen.

Sequencer: NextSeq 550. The Human TCR Profiling Kit (MiLaboratory) was used to prepare UMI-labeled 5' RACE TRB cDNA libraries. cDNA synthesis used the entire amount of extracted RNA, and PCR amplification then used the entire amount of cDNA produced. The libraries were made side by side, with each library going through the same number of PCR cycles. For the original study's pipeline: With a minimum of two reads required per UMI, MIGEC and MiXCR pulled out about 54,000 +/- 9,700 unique UMI-labeled TRB cDNA molecules from each library. Each library averaged around 40,000 +/- 10,000 functional in-frame TRB CDR3 nucleotide clonotypes without stop codons. After downsampling to 5000 UMI-labeled TRB molecules per sample, diversity metrics such as normalized Shannon-Wiener and Chao1 were calculated in VDJtools. VDJtools computed clonotype-size-weighted physicochemical properties of the central five CDR3 residues: interaction energy, strength, volume and Kidera factor 4. TCRdb reprocessed the public reads and reports one entry per CDR3 protein sequence, without DNA. The V and J calls were not made by the authors but by TCRdb's processing. The sample's own table lists about 62,000 distinct CDR3 sequences. About 4.5% of the sample goes to the ten largest clones.

What was sequenced was naive CXCR3- CD8+ T cells from blood. The meaning of the sample's cell subset or site label: CD45RO-CCR7+CD27+CD95- naive CD8+ T cells lacking CXCR3 (TNR3-). The receptor's source is a human donor in good health. Some clones in this sample may be carry-over from other donors' samples. In this chain, TRBV7-6 is recombined with TRBJ2-1; TCRdb picks TRBD2, but there is no DNA to check that call. This receptor has the CDR3 CASSSIAGGSYNEQFF.